This entry describes one T cell receptor beta chain. Antigen specificity is unknown. The data belong to a study of cytomegalovirus exposure and HLA in healthy donors. Findings and limits, study-wide: Association of a missense DCLRE1C variant with TCR beta V- and J-gene trimming was reported in a later analysis. Most CMV-associated TCR beta chains appeared HLA-restricted in a later analysis. Roughly 170 TCR beta chains were listed as cytomegalovirus-associated. Previous analysis showed most TCR beta V segments were productive about 87% or about 30% of the time.

PCR amplification relied on 60 Vbeta primers (plus 13 Jbeta primers). Libraries were prepared by immunoSEQ multiplex PCR; TCRdb keeps only in-frame clonotypes and omits some of them. The listing records 150,000 to 200,000 clones. This clonotype originated in a woman aged 55-75 years in good health and CMV-seronegative. The sample taken for sequencing was PBMCs.

The DNA of the CDR3 is TGTGCCGCCCGAACCGGGACTGAAGCTTTCTTT. Its translation: CAARTGTEAFF. This chain joins TRBV19 and TRBJ1-1; D unclear. Germline values: CDR1 LNHDA, CDR2 SQIVND (reference sequence). V lost 11 bases to trimming and J lost 5 bases, with 12 bases between them. The CDR3 loop spans 11 amino acids.